These 30 T cell receptor beta chains came from one sample sequenced in a study of T cells in Graves' hyperthyroidism and ophthalmopathy. Amplified regions were TCR beta CDR3 sequences from RNA transcripts. TCR CDR3 regions were first amplified by RT-PCR with HTBI primers. TCRdb reprocessed the multiplex PCR reads with MiXCR, giving one entry per CDR3 protein. The sample lists about 580,000 distinct CDR3 sequences, about 45% occurring once. The sequencing sample was made of peripheral blood or thyroid tissue (not recorded which). These receptor sequences come from a woman aged 18-29 years with Graves' hyperthyroidism.

The rearrangement links TRBV7-3 to TRBJ2-3; tentative D call: TRBD2 (7 bases). Trimming removed 5 bases from V and 4 bases from J, with 16 bases in between. Germline CDR1 SGHTA, CDR2 FQGTGA. CDR3 length: 15 amino acids. Written as DNA, the CDR3 is TGTGCCAGCAGCCGAGGGGGAGGGAGGTCAGATACGCAGTATTTT. Translation: CASSRGGGRSDTQYF.

Ten or more counts support this clonotype. The V gene is TRBV2, the J gene TRBJ1-1; no definite D call. This CDR3 spans 14 amino acids. Germline assignment: CDR1 SNHLY and CDR2 FYNNEI. The V gene lost 3 bases and the J gene lost 8 bases, with 16 bases spanning the gap. The CDR3 DNA reads as TGTGCCAGCAGTGATTCGCCCGTCACCCCCGAAGCTTTCTTT. It is translated as CASSDSPVTPEAFF.

This sequence joins TRBV29-1 and TRBJ2-7; 9 nucleotides align to TRBD1. The CDR3 has 15 amino acids. Germline-derived CDR1 and CDR2 are SQVTM and ANQGSEA. V trimming: 5 bases; J trimming: 7 bases; junction bases outside the gene matches: 15. The CDR3 sequence is CSVSGGGTGPREQYF. CDR3 DNA: TGCAGCGTTAGTGGTGGCGGGACAGGGCCCCGGGAGCAGTACTTC.

This clonotype was seen at least ten times. CDR3: CASSLASGRAAETQYF. CDR3 nucleotide sequence: TGTGCCAGCAGTTTAGCTAGCGGGAGGGCCGCAGAGACCCAGTACTTC. The genes are TRBV12-3 or TRBV12-4 and TRBJ2-5; 11 bases match TRBD2. The CDR3 has 16 amino acids. The V gene end was trimmed by 0 bases and the J gene end by 4 bases; junction bases not matched to a gene: 4.

This chain links TRBV2 with TRBJ1-3, with unresolved D. The V and J ends lost 6 bases and 4 bases respectively, with 16 bases between them. The CDR3 extends over 15 amino acids. The germline gives CDR1 SNHLY, CDR2 FYNNEI. CDR3 in DNA: TGTGCCAGCAGCGTAGCATCCCAGACAGGAAACACCATATATTTT. Translation gives CASSVASQTGNTIYF.

V is TRBV20-1 and J is TRBJ1-1; 7 nucleotides agree with TRBD1. This CDR3 contains 11 residues. Germline CDR1 reads DFQATT; CDR2 reads SNEGSKA (reference sequence). V lost 2 bases and J lost 8; bases outside the gene matches: 2. The CDR3 reads CSARSGGEAFF. The CDR3 DNA reads TGCAGTGCTAGATCAGGGGGGGAAGCTTTCTTT.

This rearrangement joins TRBV4-1 to TRBJ1-1; 9 bases match TRBD1. Germline V CDR1 and CDR2: MGHRA, YSYEKL. CDR3 length equals 15 residues. The J segment lost 11 bases and the V segment lost 1 base, leaving 11 bases of the junction unmatched. CDR3 in DNA: TGCGCCAGCAGCCAAGTACGGGGACAGGGTTTGTACGCTTTCTTT. Its translation: CASSQVRGQGLYAFF.

This clonotype was seen repeatedly, ten times or more. The rearrangement uses TRBV11-1 and TRBJ2-7; perhaps TRBD2 as D (5 bases). Germline V gene sequence: CDR1 SGHAT, CDR2 FQDESV (reference sequence). The length of the CDR3 is 13 residues. V shed 1 base and J shed 6 bases, with 10 bases lying between them. CDR3: CASSLVYSGEQYF. The CDR3 DNA reads TGTGCCAGCAGCTTAGTGTACAGCGGCGAGCAGTACTTC.

This chain joins TRBV7-2 and TRBJ2-5; D might be TRBD2 (7 bases). Germline CDR1 and CDR2: SGHTA and FQGNSA. The CDR3 is made up of 14 amino acids. The V and J ends lost 3 bases and 7 bases respectively, with 15 bases between them. CDR3 in amino acids: CASSLGGPVATQYF. CDR3 nucleotides: TGTGCCAGCAGCTTGGGGGGGCCGGTGGCGACCCAGTACTTC.

This clonotype occurred a few times. This chain connects TRBV11-3 to TRBJ1-1; D is possibly TRBD1 (6 bases). The CDR3 length is 19 residues. From germline, CDR1 is SGHNT and CDR2 YENEEA. Trimming took 1 base from V and 1 from J, leaving 22 bases between them. CDR3 protein: CASSLGAPWGAPSNTEAFF. The DNA for the CDR3 is TGTGCCAGCAGCTTAGGCGCCCCTTGGGGGGCCCCATCGAACACTGAAGCTTTCTTT. Filled out from reference TRBV11-3 and TRBJ1-1, the complete variable domain reads EAGVVQSPRYKIIEKKQPVAFWCNPISGHNTLYWYLQNLGQGPELLIRYENEEAVDDSQLPKDRFSAERLKGVDSTLKIQPAELGDSAVYLCASSLGAPWGAPSNTEAFFGQGTRLTVV.

As for this clonotype: This may be a read error: a much more frequent sequence differs by one nucleotide. This chain joins TRBV6-4 and TRBJ2-2; 8 bases match TRBD2. CDR1 MRHNA and CDR2 SNTAGT come from the germline V gene. The V gene end was trimmed by 8 bases and the J gene end by 7 bases; junction bases not matched to a gene: 12. This CDR3 contains 15 residues. DNA for the CDR3: TGTGCCAGCGGCCAGGAGCGGGAGTTCGTCGGGGAGCTGTTTTTT. As protein: CASGQEREFVGELFF.

The chain recombines TRBV14 with TRBJ2-5; D gene unclear. The germline CDR1 and CDR2 sequences are SGHDN and FVKESK. V was pared by 0 bases and J by 7 bases, with 3 bases between. This CDR3 contains 11 residues. CDR3 sequence reads: CASSQESTQYF. The DNA for the CDR3 is TGTGCCAGCAGCCAAGAGTCGACCCAGTACTTC.

This clonotype was detected many times. The chain is built from TRBV18 and TRBJ1-1; D ambiguous. Trimming cost V 5 bases and J 3 bases, with 7 bases left between them. Germline V gene sequence: CDR1 KGHSH, CDR2 LQKENI. This CDR3 comprises 12 residues. CDR3 bases: TGTGCCAGCTCAACACAAGACACTGAAGCTTTCTTT. Translated, it gives CASSTQDTEAFF. Using reference TRBV18 and TRBJ1-1 for the parts outside the CDR3, the full variable domain is NAGVMQNPRHLVRRRGQEARLRCSPMKGHSHVYWYRQLPEEGLKFMVYLQKENIIDESGMPKERFSAEFPKEGPSILRIQQVVRGDSAAYFCASSTQDTEAFFGQGTRLTVV.

This clonotype was found many times. This chain joins TRBV9 and TRBJ2-7; weak D call: TRBD2 (5 bases). CDR3 length: 15 residues. The V gene's germline CDR1 is SGDLS and CDR2 YYNGEE. The V gene lost 5 bases and the J gene lost 3 bases, with 18 bases spanning the gap. CDR3 DNA: TGTGCCAGCAGTGAGACCTCCGGACTCGACTACGAGCAGTACTTC. Translated: CASSETSGLDYEQYF.

The gene calls are TRBV29-1 and TRBJ2-7; 13 bases agree with TRBD2. The CDR3 has 17 amino acids. V shed 8 bases and J 1 base; nucleotides not matched to a gene: 14. CDR1 and CDR2 from the germline V gene are SQVTM and ANQGSEA. The DNA for the CDR3 is TGCAGCTCAGGCCCCGGACTAGCGGGAGACAGGTCCTACGAGCAGTACTTC. Protein: CSSGPGLAGDRSYEQYF.

The chain combines TRBV27 with TRBJ2-7, with D perhaps assigned TRBD1 or TRBD2 (5 bases each). Deletions cut 6 bases from V and 1 base from J, with 19 bases between. The CDR3 has 16 amino acids. Germline-derived CDR1 and CDR2 are MNHEY and SMNVEV (reference sequence). As DNA, the CDR3 is TGTGCCAGCAGACTCCCGGCGACCGGGGCATCCTACGAGCAGTACTTC. This gives the protein CASRLPATGASYEQYF.

In this sample, this clonotype turned up a few times. At one of its ends the junction is not consistent with the germline gene, which may arise from a read error. The gene calls are TRBV7-9 and TRBJ2-5, with D maybe TRBD2 (6 bases). The V gene's germline CDR1 is SEHNR and CDR2 FQNEAQ (reference sequence). The CDR3 consists of 15 residues. CDR3: CASSLVPLREETQCF. The CDR3 nucleotides read TGTGCCAGCAGCTTAGTTCCCCTGAGGGAGGAGACCCAGTGCTTC.

The V and J genes are TRBV2 and TRBJ2-5, with D unresolved. Germline CDR1 and CDR2: SNHLY and FYNNEI. This CDR3 is built from 11 residues. CDR3 sequence reads: CARSPLETQYF. For the CDR3, the DNA is TGTGCTCGGTCCCCCCTTGAGACCCAGTACTTC. The full variable domain, its missing parts supplied by reference TRBV2 and TRBJ2-5, is EPEVTQTPSHQVTQMGQEVILRCVPISNHLYFYWYRQILGQKVEFLVSFYNNEISEKSEIFDDQFSVERPDGSNFTLKIRSTKLEDSAMYFCARSPLETQYFGPGTRLLVL.

V is TRBV2 and J is TRBJ2-2, with D perhaps given as TRBD1 or TRBD2 (5 bases each). V was trimmed by 1 base and J by 8 bases, leaving 11 bases between them. The CDR3 has 14 residues. Looked up from germline, CDR1 is SNHLY and CDR2 is FYNNEI. The CDR3 DNA reads as TGTGCCAGCAGTGAAGATGAGGGACGAGGGGAGCTGTTTTTT. It is translated as CASSEDEGRGELFF. The variable domain in full, completed from reference TRBV2 and TRBJ2-2, reads EPEVTQTPSHQVTQMGQEVILRCVPISNHLYFYWYRQILGQKVEFLVSFYNNEISEKSEIFDDQFSVERPDGSNFTLKIRSTKLEDSAMYFCASSEDEGRGELFFGEGSRLTVL.

The table lists this clonotype with many counts. This chain links TRBV5-1 with TRBJ2-5, with 11 nucleotides matching TRBD2. CDR1 and CDR2 from the germline V gene are SGHRS and YFSETQ. The CDR3 loop spans 15 amino acids. V lost 6 bases, J lost 5 bases, and 9 bases stayed unmatched. CDR3 nucleotide sequence: TGCGCCAGCACCTTCGGAACTAGCGGGAGTGAGACCCAGTACTTC. Translated: CASTFGTSGSETQYF. The full variable domain, its missing parts supplied by reference TRBV5-1 and TRBJ2-5, is KAGVTQTPRYLIKTRGQQVTLSCSPISGHRSVSWYQQTPGQGLQFLFEYFSETQRNKGNFPGRFSGRQFSNSRSEMNVSTLELGDSALYLCASTFGTSGSETQYFGPGTRLLVL.

This clonotype was picked up a small number of times. The gene calls are TRBV7-3 and TRBJ1-5; a weak D match, TRBD1 (5 bases). Looked up from germline, CDR1 is SGHTA and CDR2 is FQGTGA. The CDR3 runs 13 residues. V lost 5 bases, J lost 11 bases, and 16 bases lay in between. In DNA form, the CDR3 reads TGTGCCAGCAGCACGGACAAGCAAGAGACCCAGCATTTT. Its protein product is CASSTDKQETQHF. Combining the CDR3 with reference TRBV7-3 and TRBJ1-5 gives the whole variable domain GAGVSQTPSNKVTEKGKYVELRCDPISGHTALYWYRQSLGQGPEFLIYFQGTGAADDSGLPNDRFFAVRPEGSVSTLKIQRTERGDSAVYLCASSTDKQETQHFGDGTRLSIL.

This clonotype was recorded only once. CDR3 in amino acids: CATSNHGQVVETQYF. In nucleotides, the CDR3 is TGTGCCACCAGTAATCACGGACAGGTGGTCGAGACCCAGTACTTC. This chain joins TRBV24-1 and TRBJ2-5, with 7 bases fitting TRBD1. Per the germline V gene, CDR1 is KGHDR and CDR2 is SFDVKD. The CDR3 runs to 15 residues. The V segment lost 6 bases and the J segment 5 bases; nucleotides outside the gene matches: 11.

The V gene is TRBV10-3, the J gene TRBJ2-6, with D unclear. This CDR3 has 13 residues. Germline assignment: CDR1 ENHRY and CDR2 SYGVKD. V shed 8 bases and J shed 2 bases, with 7 bases lying between them. Here the CDR3 reads CAIPTAGANVLTF. The CDR3 DNA is TGTGCCATCCCCACAGCTGGGGCCAACGTCCTGACTTTC.

Regarding this clonotype: This may be a read error, as it is one base from a much larger clone. This CDR3 fails to terminate in the conserved phenylalanine or tryptophan, so it likely reflects a read error. The chain recombines TRBV5-1 with TRBJ2-2; D possibly corresponds to TRBD2 (5 bases). Germline V gene sequence: CDR1 SGHRS, CDR2 YFSETQ. This CDR3 is built from 15 residues. V was cut by 4 bases and J by 7 bases, with 17 bases left in between. CDR3 region: CASSLAGSGGGELFL. The CDR3 DNA is TGCGCCAGCAGCCTGGCCGGTAGTGGAGGCGGGGAGCTGTTTCTT.

The chain carries TRBV6-5 and TRBJ2-2, with 10 bases that match TRBD1. V lost 10 bases, J lost 5 bases, and 4 bases stayed unmatched. Germline V gives CDR1 MNHEY, CDR2 SVGAGI. The CDR3 length is 13 residues. The CDR3 sequence: CATRQGATGELFF. CDR3 DNA: TGTGCCACACGACAGGGGGCGACCGGGGAGCTGTTTTTT.

The chain couples TRBV29-1 to TRBJ2-7; 7 bases are a match to TRBD2. The CDR3 has 11 amino acids. Germline CDR1 reads SQVTM; CDR2 reads ANQGSEA. V lost 4 bases, J lost 5 bases, and 2 bases stayed unmatched. In nucleotides, the CDR3 is TGCAGCGTTGGCGGGAGCGACGAGCAGTACTTC. Its translation is CSVGGSDEQYF.

Concerning this clonotype: This CDR3 is missing its conserved last phenylalanine or tryptophan, likely due to a read error. The rearrangement uses TRBV20-1 and TRBJ1-5, with 7 positions matching TRBD1. Trimming at V came to 6 bases and at J to 5 bases, leaving 7 bases not matched to a gene. Germline CDR1 DFQATT, CDR2 SNEGSKA (reference sequence). This CDR3 comprises 13 residues. The CDR3 protein is CSATGVLDQPQHS. CDR3 nucleotides: TGCAGTGCCACAGGGGTGTTGGATCAGCCCCAGCATTCT.

Notes on this clonotype: Its ends do not fully match the called genes, so a read error is possible. The J gene is TRBJ2-7, the V gene TRBV7-9, with 11 nucleotides matching TRBD1. This CDR3 is 14 amino acids long. Germline V gene lookup returns CDR1 SEHNR and CDR2 FQNEAQ (reference sequence). The chain's CDR3 is CACSLGTGGNEQYF. In DNA, the CDR3 is TGTGCCTGCAGCTTGGGGACAGGGGGTAACGAGCAGTACTTC.

On this clonotype itself: It may be a read error: a sequence one base away is much more abundant. The chain employs TRBV12-3 or TRBV12-4 and TRBJ1-1; unclear D gene. The V end was cut by 6 bases, the J end by 5 bases, with 10 bases between. The CDR3 is 12 residues long. The CDR3 coding sequence is TGTGCCAGCAGCAACATGGGAACTGAAGCTTTCTTT. This sequence encodes CASSNMGTEAFF.

Written as DNA, the CDR3 is TGCAGCGCGACCGGACCGCCCGGGACAGGGGTTTCACCCCTCCACTTT. Residues: CSATGPPGTGVSPLHF. V gene TRBV29-1 combines with J gene TRBJ1-6; 10 positions agree with TRBD1. V shed 7 bases and J 9 bases; nucleotides not matched to a gene: 15. This CDR3 has 16 residues. CDR1 is SQVTM, CDR2 ANQGSEA, per germline.